This T cell receptor beta chain was sequenced during a study of blood T cell repertoires in COVID-19. Generated by immunoSEQ multiplex PCR, the TCRdb table keeps only in-frame clones and is missing some. The repertoire holds more than 110,000 clones, about four fifths seen once, with 5.5% in the top ten. The germline V gene has CDR1 SGHTA and CDR2 FQGNSA. This CDR3 is built from 15 residues. The junction had 8 bases not matched to a gene; V was cut back by 1 base and J by 8 bases. This clonotype was sampled from a man aged 35 to 55 with acute COVID-19. The V call is TRBV7-2, the J call TRBJ2-1; TRBD2 agrees at 7 bases. The sample comprised PBMCs or T cells enriched from blood (not recorded which). This chain's CDR3 is CASSLGGGRVDEQFF. The CDR3 bases are TGTGCCAGCAGCTTAGGGGGGGGTAGGGTTGATGAGCAGTTCTTC.